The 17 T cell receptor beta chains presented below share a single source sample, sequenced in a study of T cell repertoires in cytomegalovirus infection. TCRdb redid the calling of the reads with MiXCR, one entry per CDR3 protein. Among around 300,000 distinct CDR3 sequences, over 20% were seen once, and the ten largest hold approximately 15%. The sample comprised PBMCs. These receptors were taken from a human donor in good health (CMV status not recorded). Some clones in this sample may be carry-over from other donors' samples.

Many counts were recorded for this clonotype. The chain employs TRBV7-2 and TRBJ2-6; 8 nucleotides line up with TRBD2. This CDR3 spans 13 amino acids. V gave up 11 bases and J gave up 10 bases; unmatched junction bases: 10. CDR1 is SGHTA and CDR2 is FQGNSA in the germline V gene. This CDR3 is CAQGGGRGNVLTF. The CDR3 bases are TGTGCCCAGGGCGGGGGGCGCGGTAACGTCCTGACTTTC.

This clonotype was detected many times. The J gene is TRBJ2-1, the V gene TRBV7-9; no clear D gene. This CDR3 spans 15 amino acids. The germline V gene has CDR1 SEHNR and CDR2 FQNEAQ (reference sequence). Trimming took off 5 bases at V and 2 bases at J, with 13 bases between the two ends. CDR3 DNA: TGTGCCAGCAGCACCGGAGCGTCCACCTACAATGAGCAGTTCTTC. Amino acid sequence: CASSTGASTYNEQFF. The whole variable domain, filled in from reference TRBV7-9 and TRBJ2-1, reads DTGVSQNPRHKITKRGQNVTFRCDPISEHNRLYWYRQTLGQGPEFLTYFQNEAQLEKSRLLSDRFSAERPKGSFSTLEIQRTEQGDSAMYLCASSTGASTYNEQFFGPGTRLTVL.

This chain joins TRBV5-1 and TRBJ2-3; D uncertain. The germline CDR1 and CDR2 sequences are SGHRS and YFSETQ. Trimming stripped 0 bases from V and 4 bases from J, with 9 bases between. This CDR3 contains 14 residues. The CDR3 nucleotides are TGCGCCAGCAGCTTGGGAGGCGCCTCAGATACGCAGTATTTT. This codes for CASSLGGASDTQYF.

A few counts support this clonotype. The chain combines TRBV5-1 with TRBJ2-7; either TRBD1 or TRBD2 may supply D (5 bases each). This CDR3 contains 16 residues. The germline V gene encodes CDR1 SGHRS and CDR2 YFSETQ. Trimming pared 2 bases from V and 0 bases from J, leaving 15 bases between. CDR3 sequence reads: CASSLMGAGSSYEQYF. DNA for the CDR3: TGCGCCAGCAGCTTAATGGGAGCAGGGAGCTCCTACGAGCAGTACTTC.

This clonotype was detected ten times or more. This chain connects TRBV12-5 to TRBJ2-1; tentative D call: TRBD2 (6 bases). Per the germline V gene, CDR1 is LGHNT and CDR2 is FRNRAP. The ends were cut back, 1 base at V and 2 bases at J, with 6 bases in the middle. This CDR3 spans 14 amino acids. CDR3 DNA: TGTGCTAGTGGTTTGGGACTAGCCTACAATGAGCAGTTCTTC. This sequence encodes CASGLGLAYNEQFF.

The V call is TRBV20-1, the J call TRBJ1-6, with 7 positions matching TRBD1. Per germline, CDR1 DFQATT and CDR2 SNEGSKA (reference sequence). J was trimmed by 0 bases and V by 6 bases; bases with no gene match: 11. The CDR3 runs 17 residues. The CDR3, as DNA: TGCAGTGCCGGGGGACAGAGCACTAGCTCCTATAATTCACCCCTCCACTTT. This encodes CSAGGQSTSSYNSPLHF.

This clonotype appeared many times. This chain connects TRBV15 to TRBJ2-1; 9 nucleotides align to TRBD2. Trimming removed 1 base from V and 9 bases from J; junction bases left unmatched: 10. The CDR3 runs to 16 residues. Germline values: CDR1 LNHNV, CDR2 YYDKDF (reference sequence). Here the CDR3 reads CATSRGPSGKVGEQFF. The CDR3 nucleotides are TGTGCCACCAGCAGAGGCCCTAGCGGGAAGGTTGGTGAGCAGTTCTTC.

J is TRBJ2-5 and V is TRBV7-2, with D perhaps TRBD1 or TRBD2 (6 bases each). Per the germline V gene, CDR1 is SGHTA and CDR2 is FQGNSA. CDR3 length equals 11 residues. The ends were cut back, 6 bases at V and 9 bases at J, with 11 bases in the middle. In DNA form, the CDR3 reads TGTGCCAGCAGTCCGGGGGCCGCCCAGTACTTC. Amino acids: CASSPGAAQYF.

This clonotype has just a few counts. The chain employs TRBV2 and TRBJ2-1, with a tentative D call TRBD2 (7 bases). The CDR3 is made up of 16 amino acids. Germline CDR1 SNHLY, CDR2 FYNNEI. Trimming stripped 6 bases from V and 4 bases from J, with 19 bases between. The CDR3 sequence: CASRSLDAGAYNEQFF. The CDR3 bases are TGTGCCAGCAGATCCCTTGACGCGGGGGCGTACAATGAGCAGTTCTTC.

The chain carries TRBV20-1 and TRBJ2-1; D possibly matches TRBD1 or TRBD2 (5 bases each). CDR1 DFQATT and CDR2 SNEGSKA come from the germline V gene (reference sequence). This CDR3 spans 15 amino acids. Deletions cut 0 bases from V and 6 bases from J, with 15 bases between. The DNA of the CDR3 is TGCAGTGCTAGAGATCTGGGGGTAGCCCGCAATGAGCAGTTCTTC. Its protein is CSARDLGVARNEQFF.

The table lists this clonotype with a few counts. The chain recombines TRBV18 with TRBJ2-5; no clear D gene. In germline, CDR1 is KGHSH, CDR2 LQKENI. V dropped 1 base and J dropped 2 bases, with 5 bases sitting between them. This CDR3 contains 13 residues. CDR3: CASSPLPQETQYF. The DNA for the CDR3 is TGTGCCAGCTCACCACTACCACAAGAGACCCAGTACTTC. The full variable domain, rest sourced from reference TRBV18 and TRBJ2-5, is NAGVMQNPRHLVRRRGQEARLRCSPMKGHSHVYWYRQLPEEGLKFMVYLQKENIIDESGMPKERFSAEFPKEGPSILRIQQVVRGDSAAYFCASSPLPQETQYFGPGTRLLVL.

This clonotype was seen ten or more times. CDR3 region: CAISPTRDTEAFF. In DNA form, the CDR3 reads TGTGCCATCAGTCCAACGAGGGACACTGAAGCTTTCTTT. The chain is built from TRBV10-3 and TRBJ1-1; D remains ambiguous. The CDR3 sequence is 13 residues long. V was clipped by 5 bases and J by 3 bases, with 10 bases between them. Germline V gives CDR1 ENHRY, CDR2 SYGVKD.

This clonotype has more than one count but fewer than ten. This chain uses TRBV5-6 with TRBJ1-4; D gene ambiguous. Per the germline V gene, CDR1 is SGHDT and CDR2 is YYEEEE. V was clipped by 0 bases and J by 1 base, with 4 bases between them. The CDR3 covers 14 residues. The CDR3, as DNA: TGTGCCAGCAGCTTGGGCAGAACTAATGAAAAACTGTTTTTT. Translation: CASSLGRTNEKLFF.

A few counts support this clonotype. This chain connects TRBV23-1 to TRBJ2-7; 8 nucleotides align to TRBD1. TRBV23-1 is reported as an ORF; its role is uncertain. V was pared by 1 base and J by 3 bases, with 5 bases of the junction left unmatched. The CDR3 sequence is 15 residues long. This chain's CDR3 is CASSQYRGSNYEQYF. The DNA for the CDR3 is TGCGCCAGCAGTCAATACAGGGGGTCCAACTACGAGCAGTACTTC.

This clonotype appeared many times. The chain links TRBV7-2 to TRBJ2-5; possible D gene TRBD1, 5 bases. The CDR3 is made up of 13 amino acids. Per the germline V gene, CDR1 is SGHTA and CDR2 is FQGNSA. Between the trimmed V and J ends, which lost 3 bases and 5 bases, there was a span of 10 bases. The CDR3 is CASSLDMLETQYF. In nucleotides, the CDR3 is TGTGCCAGCAGCTTGGACATGTTGGAGACCCAGTACTTC.

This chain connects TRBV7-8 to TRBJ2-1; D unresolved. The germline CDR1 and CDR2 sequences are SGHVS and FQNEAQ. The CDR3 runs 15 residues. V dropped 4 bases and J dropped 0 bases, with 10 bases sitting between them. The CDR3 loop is CASSSPKSSYNEQFF. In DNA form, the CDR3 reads TGTGCCAGCAGCTCCCCTAAGAGCTCCTACAATGAGCAGTTCTTC.

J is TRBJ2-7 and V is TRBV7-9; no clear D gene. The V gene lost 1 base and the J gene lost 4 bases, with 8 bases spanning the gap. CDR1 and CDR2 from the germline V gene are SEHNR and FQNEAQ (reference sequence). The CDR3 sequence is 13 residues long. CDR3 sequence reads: CASSLDGFYEQYF. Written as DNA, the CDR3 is TGTGCCAGCAGCTTAGACGGGTTTTACGAGCAGTACTTC.